This T cell receptor (beta chain) derives from a study of T cell repertoires in cytomegalovirus infection. Turning to the study itself: In the study, CMV epitopes included recently identified HLA-C-restricted and well-studied HLA-B-restricted ones. In public TCR beta signatures, there were indications of both CMV infection and matching HLA type. Study-level results: The cumulative frequency of public TCR beta families distinguished individuals who carried CMV together with the relevant HLA. HLA-C-restricted, CMV-specific TCR beta clonotypes were dominant ex vivo.

The CDR3 has 13 residues. Trimming took 1 base from V and 7 from J; bases not matched to a gene: 1. The germline V gene encodes CDR1 SEHNR and CDR2 FQNEAQ (reference sequence). Each CDR3 protein gets one entry after TCRdb re-called the reads with MiXCR. The top ten clones hold around 14% of a sample with approximately 730,000 distinct CDR3 sequences, almost 30% of them seen once. The sample holds many counts of this clonotype. Antigen: not known. The genes are TRBV7-9 and TRBJ1-2, with 9 positions matching TRBD1. Material: cultured CD8+ T cells from PBMCs, obtained from culture after CMV antigen stimulation. The TCR was taken from a human donor in good health (CMV status not recorded). Some clones in this sample may be carry-over from other donors' samples. The CDR3 loop reads CASSLVDRGGYTF. The CDR3 nucleotides read TGTGCCAGCAGCTTAGTGGACAGGGGTGGCTACACCTTC.